This T cell receptor (beta chain) was sequenced in a study of OX40 agonist ivuxolimab in advanced cancers. Overall study: Participants, approximately 80% male, averaged around 64 years of age, ranging from roughly 20 to 79.

Remarks on this clone: Antigen: not known.

There are 12 residues in the CDR3. Germline CDR1 MNHEY, CDR2 SVGAGI. The V end lost 2 bases, the J end lost 5 bases, and 6 bases lay between the germline ends. Method: immunoSEQ multiplex PCR; TCRdb's copy keeps in-frame clones and lacks some. The table has around 19,000 clones, 90% to 95% seen once; the top ten hold over 50%. Study-level points and caveats: At 0.1 to 3.0 mg/kg and by week 6, clonal expansion occurred in CD4+ and CD8+ blood T cells.

The sequence came from an adult with an advanced solid tumor such as melanoma, head and neck, liver or kidney cancer. The chain employs TRBV6-5 and TRBJ2-5; D is ambiguous. Specimen: CD4+ or CD8+ T cells sorted from blood, collected in a trial of the OX40 agonist ivuxolimab. The chain's CDR3 is CASSYTEETQYF. CDR3 bases: TGTGCCAGCAGTTACACGGAGGAGACCCAGTACTTC.